Listed below are T cell receptor beta chains from one sample, sequenced in a study of blood T cell repertoires in COVID-19. The repertoire was sequenced with immunoSEQ multiplex PCR; TCRdb's copy has only in-frame clones and lacks some. The table records more than 150,000 clones, roughly nine tenths of them present only once. Material: peripheral blood. The receptors derive from a man in his 60s with acute or convalescent COVID-19. Both conserved end residues are part of each CDR3. A D gene is named only where the DNA matches it firmly. Clone size appears in some rows only: once, few, many, or a class for an expanded clone.

d_call clone_size j_call v_call cdr3_aa cdr3_nt
TRBD2 . TRBJ2-3 TRBV7-2 CASSFTSGGRRDTQYF TGTGCCAGCAGTTTTACTAGCGGGGGTCGCAGAGATACGCAGTATTTT
TRBD1 . TRBJ1-6 TRBV2 CASSGTGRRSPLHF TGTGCCAGCAGTGGGACAGGCCGGCGATCACCCCTCCACTTT
. . TRBJ2-1 TRBV7-2 CASSLATSPGNEQFF TGTGCCAGCAGCTTAGCGACATCTCCCGGCAATGAGCAGTTCTTC
TRBD1 . TRBJ1-2 TRBV18 CASSSDRGNYGYTF TGTGCCAGCTCAAGTGACAGGGGAAACTATGGCTACACCTTC
. once TRBJ2-7 TRBV24-1 CATSEGGTAYEQYF TGTGCCACCAGTGAGGGCGGGACCGCTTACGAGCAGTACTTC
. . TRBJ1-5 TRBV7-2 CASSLEHGLRAPQHF TGTGCCAGCAGCTTAGAACATGGCCTGAGGGCGCCCCAGCATTTT
. once TRBJ1-4 TRBV6-1 CASSEVLAGGEKLFF TGTGCCAGCAGTGAGGTTTTGGCGGGGGGTGAAAAACTGTTTTTT
. once TRBJ2-7 TRBV12-3/TRBV12-4 CASSFGRDYEQYF TGTGCCAGCAGTTTCGGCAGGGACTACGAGCAGTACTTC
TRBD1 . TRBJ1-4 TRBV5-8 CASSLGQGVVKNEKLFF TGTGCCAGCAGCTTGGGCCAGGGGGTTGTAAAGAATGAAAAACTGTTTTTT
TRBD1 . TRBJ1-1 TRBV6-6 CASNPRQGGNTEAFF TGTGCCAGCAACCCCCGACAGGGAGGGAACACTGAAGCTTTCTTT
TRBD1 . TRBJ2-7 TRBV4-1 CASSQSGTGGFGEQYF TGCGCCAGCAGCCAGTCCGGGACAGGGGGCTTCGGCGAGCAGTACTTC
. . TRBJ2-3 TRBV27 CASSETRSTDTQYF TGTGCCAGCAGTGAAACACGTAGCACAGATACGCAGTATTTT
. . TRBJ2-7 TRBV3-1/TRBV3-2 CASSQIQGNHEQYF TGTGCCAGCAGCCAGATACAGGGTAATCACGAGCAGTACTTC
. few TRBJ2-3 TRBV5-6 CASSLVGVQADTQYF TGTGCCAGCAGCTTGGTCGGGGTTCAGGCAGATACGCAGTATTTT
TRBD2 . TRBJ2-1 TRBV5-8 CASSSGTSGGNGEQFF TGTGCCAGCAGTTCCGGGACTAGCGGCGGGAACGGTGAGCAGTTCTTC
. . TRBJ1-5 TRBV3-1/TRBV3-2 CASSQDQNQPQHF TGTGCCAGCAGCCAAGATCAGAATCAGCCCCAGCATTTT
TRBD1 once TRBJ1-4 TRBV19 CASSARDRDLGEKLFF TGTGCCAGTAGTGCCCGGGACAGGGATCTCGGTGAAAAACTGTTTTTT
. . TRBJ1-1 TRBV12-3/TRBV12-4 CASRARLPAFF TGTGCCAGCAGGGCCAGGCTTCCAGCTTTCTTT
TRBD1 once TRBJ1-3 TRBV6-5 CASSRATGGVNTIYF TGTGCCAGCAGTCGAGCCACAGGGGGCGTAAACACCATATATTTT
. . TRBJ2-3 TRBV14 CASSQVGSTDTQYF TGTGCCAGCAGCCAAGTCGGGAGCACAGATACGCAGTATTTT
TRBD1 . TRBJ1-2 TRBV19 CASSLHRGDYYGYTF TGTGCCAGTAGTCTTCACAGGGGGGACTACTATGGCTACACCTTC
. . TRBJ2-7 TRBV28 CASSPLGVSYEQYF TGTGCCAGCTCCCCCTTAGGGGTCTCCTACGAGCAGTACTTC
TRBD1 . TRBJ2-6 TRBV18 CASSLNAAGQGSSGANVLTF TGTGCCAGCTCTCTCAACGCCGCGGGACAGGGCTCCTCTGGGGCCAACGTCCTGACTTTC
TRBD1 . TRBJ1-2 TRBV2 CASSSWGTGFNYGYTF TGTGCCAGCAGTAGCTGGGGGACAGGGTTTAACTATGGCTACACCTTC
TRBD1 once TRBJ1-2 TRBV4-2 CASSQAIQGNYGYTF TGTGCCAGCAGCCAAGCCATACAGGGGAACTATGGCTACACCTTC
. . TRBJ2-2 TRBV14 CASSVRGATGELFF TGTGCCAGCAGCGTTCGGGGGGCCACCGGGGAGCTGTTTTTT
. . TRBJ1-5 TRBV6-6 CASTSHNAGIGQPQHF TGTGCCAGCACGTCTCATAATGCAGGGATCGGTCAGCCCCAGCATTTT
TRBD1 . TRBJ1-1 TRBV7-8 CASSFTGTGVEAFF TGTGCCAGCAGCTTCACCGGGACAGGGGTTGAAGCTTTCTTT
. . TRBJ1-1 TRBV7-3 CASSLTGQKNTEAFF TGTGCCAGCAGCTTAACTGGACAGAAGAACACTGAAGCTTTCTTT
. . TRBJ2-3 TRBV19 CASSIDPGTDTQYF TGTGCCAGTAGTATAGATCCAGGCACAGATACGCAGTATTTT
TRBD2 once TRBJ2-1 TRBV5-4 CASSLGLAAYNEQFF TGTGCCAGCAGCCTAGGACTAGCTGCCTACAATGAGCAGTTCTTC
. . TRBJ1-5 TRBV19 CASSIFRNREFQPQHF TGTGCCAGTAGTATATTTCGGAACAGGGAATTTCAGCCCCAGCATTTT
. . TRBJ1-2 TRBV7-2 CASSLRRETYGYTF TGTGCCAGCAGCTTACGCCGAGAAACTTATGGCTACACCTTC